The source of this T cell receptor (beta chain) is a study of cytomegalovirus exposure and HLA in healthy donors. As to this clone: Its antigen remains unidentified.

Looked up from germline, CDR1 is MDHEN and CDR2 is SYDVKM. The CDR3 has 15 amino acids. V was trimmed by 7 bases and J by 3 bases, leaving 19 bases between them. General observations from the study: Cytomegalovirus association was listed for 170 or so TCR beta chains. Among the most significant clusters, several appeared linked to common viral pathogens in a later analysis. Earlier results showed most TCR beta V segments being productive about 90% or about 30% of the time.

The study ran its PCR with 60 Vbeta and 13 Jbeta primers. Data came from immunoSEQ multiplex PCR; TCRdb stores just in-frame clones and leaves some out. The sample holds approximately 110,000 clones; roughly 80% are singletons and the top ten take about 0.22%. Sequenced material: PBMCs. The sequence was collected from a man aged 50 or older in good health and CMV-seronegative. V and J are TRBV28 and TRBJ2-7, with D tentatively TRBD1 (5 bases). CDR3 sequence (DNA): TGTGCCAGCAACCACCGGAAGGGGATCCACTACGAGCAGTACTTC. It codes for CASNHRKGIHYEQYF. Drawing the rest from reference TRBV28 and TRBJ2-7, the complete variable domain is DVKVTQSSRYLVKRTGEKVFLECVQDMDHENMFWYRQDPGLGLRLIYFSYDVKMKEKGDIPEGYSVSREKKERFSLILESASTNQTSMYLCASNHRKGIHYEQYFGPGTRLTVT.